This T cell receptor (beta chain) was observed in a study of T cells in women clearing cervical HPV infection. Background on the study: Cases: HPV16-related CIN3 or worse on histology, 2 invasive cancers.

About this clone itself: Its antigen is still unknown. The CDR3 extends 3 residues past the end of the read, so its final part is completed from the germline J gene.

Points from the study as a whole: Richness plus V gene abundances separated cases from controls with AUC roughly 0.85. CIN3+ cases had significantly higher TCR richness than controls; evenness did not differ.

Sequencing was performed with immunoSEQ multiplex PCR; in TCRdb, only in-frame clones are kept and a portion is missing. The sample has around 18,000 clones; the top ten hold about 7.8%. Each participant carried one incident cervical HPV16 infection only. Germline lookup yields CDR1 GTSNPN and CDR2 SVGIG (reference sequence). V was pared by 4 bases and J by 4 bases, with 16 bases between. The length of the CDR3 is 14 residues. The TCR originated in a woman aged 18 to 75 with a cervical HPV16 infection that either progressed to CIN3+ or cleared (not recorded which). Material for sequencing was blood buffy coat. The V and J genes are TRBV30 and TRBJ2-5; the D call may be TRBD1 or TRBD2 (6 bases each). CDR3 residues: CAWTEGGGGETQYF. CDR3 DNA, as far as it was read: TGTGCCTGGACCGAAGGAGGGGGAGGAGAGACC.